This TCR beta chain was obtained from a study of blood T cell repertoires in COVID-19. Study-wide background: Collection of acute and convalescent COVID-19 samples took place in the United States, Italy and Spain. From T cells, B-cell-depleted T cells, or PBMCs came the material, which was cDNA or gDNA.

Authors' analysis steps: Quantification of nucleated cells was approximated via reference gene primer amplification. Using immunoSEQ multiplex PCR, the repertoire was profiled, and TCRdb retains in-frame clones only, with some absent. D and trimming come from the DNA, and the V and J calls and clone size come from that table. The data show about 330,000 clones, with approximately 85% seen just once and around 6.9% held by the top ten. This CDR3 has 14 amino acids. Losses at the gene ends were 8 bases for V and 8 bases for J; bases not matched to a gene: 7. The germline CDR1 and CDR2 sequences are SNHLY and FYNNEI.

The chain links TRBV2 to TRBJ2-1; TRBD2 agrees at 12 bases. The receptor was derived from a human donor in a cohort sampled during active COVID-19. What was sequenced was peripheral blood. CDR3 sequence reads: CASGLAGPDDEQFF. The CDR3 DNA reads TGTGCCAGCGGACTAGCGGGGCCCGACGATGAGCAGTTCTTC. The variable domain in full, with the rest retrieved from reference TRBV2 and TRBJ2-1, is EPEVTQTPSHQVTQMGQEVILRCVPISNHLYFYWYRQILGQKVEFLVSFYNNEISEKSEIFDDQFSVERPDGSNFTLKIRSTKLEDSAMYFCASGLAGPDDEQFFGPGTRLTVL.